Listed below are T cell receptor beta chains from one sample, sequenced in a study of blood T cells in healthy people across ages. TCRdb reprocessed the 5' RACE reads via MiXCR and lists one record per CDR3 protein. The sample consists of 780,000 or so distinct CDR3 sequences, roughly 25% of them appearing once. These same records also appear under a second study, on T cells of mothers and their children.

The source material was blood. Receptors originate from a boy aged 10-17 years in good health. CDR3s include the opening cysteine and the closing phenylalanine or tryptophan. A D gene is named only where the DNA matches it firmly. Clone size, where shown, is once, few, many, or a class for clones that have expanded.

d_gene,v_gene,j_gene,abundance,CDR3nt,CDR3aa
TRBD2,TRBV7-3,TRBJ2-5,-,TGTGCCAGCAGCTTAACGCTTAGCGGGCTGCAAGAGACCCAGTACTTC,CASSLTLSGLQETQYF
-,TRBV24-1,TRBJ2-3,-,TGTGCCACCAGTGACCGCGGACGGCCCTTGGAAGATACGCAGTATTTT,CATSDRGRPLEDTQYF
-,TRBV29-1,TRBJ1-5,-,TGCAGCTCTGCGACCTATCGACACGGAAATTCCCCTTATAGCAATCAGCCCCAGCATTTT,CSSATYRHGNSPYSNQPQHF
TRBD2,TRBV7-2,TRBJ2-4,-,TGTGCCAGCACCTTACGGGGGGTAGGCATTCAGTACTTC,CASTLRGVGIQYF
-,TRBV6-2/TRBV6-3,TRBJ2-5,-,TGTGCCAGCAGCCATCCCGACACAGCCAAGGGGTTCTTC,CASSHPDTAKGFF
TRBD1,TRBV27,TRBJ2-7,-,TGTGCCAGCAGTTTACAAGGACAGGGGTCCTACGAGCAGTACTTC,CASSLQGQGSYEQYF
TRBD1,TRBV2,TRBJ1-5,-,TGTGCCAGCACTGGGACAGGGGGCTTTCAGCCCCAGCATTTT,CASTGTGGFQPQHF
-,TRBV21-1,TRBJ1-4,-,TGTGCCAGCAGCAAAGTTAGCAGACATAATGAAAAACTGTTTTTT,CASSKVSRHNEKLFF
TRBD2,TRBV6-2/TRBV6-3,TRBJ2-1,many,TGTGCCAGCACTCAGACTAGCGGAGAGTTACAATTGCAGTTCTTC,CASTQTSGELQLQFF
-,TRBV28,TRBJ2-4,-,TGTGCCAGCAGTTCCGCCTGGGGGTTCGCCAAAAACATTCAGTACTTC,CASSSAWGFAKNIQYF
TRBD2,TRBV7-9,TRBJ2-7,few,TGTGCCAGCAGCCCTAGGACTAGCGGGAGTGAACCCTACGAGCAGTACTTC,CASSPRTSGSEPYEQYF
-,TRBV2,TRBJ2-7,few,TGTGCCAGCAGCCGACACGTCTACGAGCAGTACTTC,CASSRHVYEQYF
TRBD2,TRBV29-1,TRBJ2-7,-,TGCAGCGTTGAGCGGGAGTCCTACGAGCAGTACTTC,CSVERESYEQYF
-,TRBV7-2,TRBJ2-5,-,TGTGCCAGCAGCCCCACTCGAGGTTTGGGTCCGGAGACCCAGTACTTC,CASSPTRGLGPETQYF
TRBD2,TRBV3-1,TRBJ2-7,-,TGTGCCAGCAGCCAAGATGCCCCCCTGGGAGGGAGCTCCTACGAGCAGTGCTTC,CASSQDAPLGGSSYEQCF
-,TRBV28,TRBJ1-4,-,TGTGCCAGCAGAATAAAGTTTGCAACTAATGAAAAACTGTTTTTT,CASRIKFATNEKLFF
-,TRBV28,TRBJ2-7,many,TGTGCCAGCAGTCTGGGGCAGGTCTACGAGCAGTACTTC,CASSLGQVYEQYF
TRBD2,TRBV6-2/TRBV6-3,TRBJ2-1,-,TGTGCCAGCAGTTACATGTCTAGCGGGGGGGAGAGGCAGTTCTTC,CASSYMSSGGERQFF
-,TRBV9,TRBJ1-4,-,TGTGCCAGCAGCGCTAGCGTGGGGGGGAAGGGTGAAAAACTGTTTTTT,CASSASVGGKGEKLFF
-,TRBV6-6,TRBJ1-5,-,TGTACCAGCAGTTATGGAACGGATTGGCCCCAGCATTTT,CTSSYGTDWPQHF
TRBD2,TRBV7-8,TRBJ2-1,-,TGTGCCAGCAGCTTAGTGGTTAGCGGGAGTCTCGGCGATGAGCAGTTCTTC,CASSLVVSGSLGDEQFF
-,TRBV5-5,TRBJ2-7,-,TGTGCCAGCAGCTTGGAGGATCCGAGCTCCTACGAGCAGTACTTC,CASSLEDPSSYEQYF
-,TRBV6-1,TRBJ2-1,-,TGTGCCAGCAGTGAGTACTACAATGAGCAGTTCTTC,CASSEYYNEQFF
TRBD1,TRBV5-1,TRBJ1-2,few,TGCGCCAGCAGCATGACAGGGGGGACGAACTATGGCTACACCTTC,CASSMTGGTNYGYTF
TRBD1,TRBV28,TRBJ1-5,few,TGTGCCAGCAGGGGGACAGGGTACGAGGGGGTTAATCAGCCCCAGCATTTT,CASRGTGYEGVNQPQHF
-,TRBV29-1,TRBJ2-5,-,TGCAGCGTTTTTGCCCCAGATCGGAGGGAGACCCAGTACTTC,CSVFAPDRRETQYF
TRBD1,TRBV28,TRBJ2-5,-,TGTGCCAGCAGTATGACGACCGGGACAGGGAAAGAGACCCAGTACTTC,CASSMTTGTGKETQYF
TRBD1,TRBV29-1,TRBJ2-1,few,TGCAGCTACTGGACAGGGGGGGGCAATGAGCAGTTCTTC,CSYWTGGGNEQFF
-,TRBV11-2,TRBJ1-5,few,TGTGCCAGCAGCTTAGATGGGCTCCAGGGGATGTACGGCAATCAGCCCCAGCATTTT,CASSLDGLQGMYGNQPQHF
TRBD1,TRBV6-5,TRBJ1-4,-,TGTGCCAGCAGTTACTCGGGGACCGGGACAGGGGGATCTAATGAAAAACTGTTTTTT,CASSYSGTGTGGSNEKLFF
-,TRBV7-8,TRBJ2-3,few,TGTGCCAGCAGGTTTTTCCAGGGAAGCACAGATACGCAGTATTTT,CASRFFQGSTDTQYF
-,TRBV28,TRBJ2-5,-,TGTGCCAGCAGTATTCGGGGTCGGGAGACCCAGTACTTC,CASSIRGRETQYF
-,TRBV7-9,TRBJ2-5,-,TGTGCCAGCAGCGCCGGTTGGGTCGAGACCCAGTACTTC,CASSAGWVETQYF
TRBD1,TRBV28,TRBJ1-2,few,TGTGCCAGCAGACCACAGGGGGCCGGCGCTGGTGGCTACACCTTC,CASRPQGAGAGGYTF
-,TRBV21-1,TRBJ2-5,few,TGTGCCAGCAGCAAAGTTCCGGGACTAGCGGGGGGCCAACAGGAGACCCAGTACTTC,CASSKVPGLAGGQQETQYF
-,TRBV7-2,TRBJ1-1,many,TGTGCCAGCAGCTTAACGGAGCGAGGCACTGAAGCTTTCTTT,CASSLTERGTEAFF
-,TRBV14,TRBJ2-7,few,TGTGCCAGCAGCCAGGACTTAAGCGAGCAGTACTTC,CASSQDLSEQYF
-,TRBV12-3/TRBV12-4,TRBJ1-2,once,TGTGCCAGCAGTGATGGTTTTATCGATGGCTACACCTTC,CASSDGFIDGYTF
TRBD2,TRBV27,TRBJ2-1,-,TGTGCCAGCAGTTTTTGGCGAAGAGAGCGCGGGAGGGCCTACAATGAGCAGTTCTTC,CASSFWRRERGRAYNEQFF
TRBD1,TRBV7-9,TRBJ2-1,few,TGTGCCAGCAGCTTAAATCAGGGCTCGGGAGACAGGGGGCTCAATGAGCAGTTCTTC,CASSLNQGSGDRGLNEQFF
TRBD1,TRBV20-1,TRBJ2-7,-,TGCAGTGTGCTCCCGGGTCGCAGGGGGTCCCACGAGCAGTGCTTC,CSVLPGRRGSHEQCF
-,TRBV2,TRBJ2-4,few,TGTGCCAGCAGCGCACAAAGGGACTTCAGGGAGTACTTC,CASSAQRDFREYF